This TCR beta chain was documented in a study of blood T cell repertoires in COVID-19. Turning to the study itself: Sources were T cells, B-cell-depleted T cells, or PBMCs; the material itself was cDNA or gDNA.

Profiled with immunoSEQ multiplex PCR; TCRdb holds only in-frame clones, not every one. The sample lists about 160,000 clones; 75% to 90% were seen once. This CDR3 has 17 amino acids. Germline assignment: CDR1 LGHDT and CDR2 YNNKEL (reference sequence). Trimming cost V 1 base and J 5 bases; bases outside gene matches: 11. The chain is built from TRBV3-1 (or the pseudogene TRBV3-2) and TRBJ1-1; the match to TRBD1 covers 9 bases. This sequence originates from a woman of 80 years or more with active or convalescent COVID-19. Specimen: peripheral blood. CDR3 nucleotides: TGTGCCAGCAGCCAAGCCCCCTTGTTGACAGGGGGGACTGAAGCTTTCTTT. Its protein product is CASSQAPLLTGGTEAFF.